Reported below is one T cell receptor beta chain. The clone's antigen remains unknown. One base away there is no much larger clone; base qualities are not given. The data belong to a study of T-cell memory formation after mild COVID-19 (dated by TCRdb to the early 2020s). Study-wide context: Most TCR sequence clusters were specific to one of the two donors. Longitudinal TCRalpha and TCRbeta repertoire sequencing tracked T-cell clones expanding and contracting after mild COVID-19 in a couple of donors. Two young, previously healthy adult volunteers made up the cohort, one male and one female. General study outcomes and caveats: The detection of some responding clones in pre-infection memory suggests that pre-existing cross-reactive memory T cells joined the SARS-CoV-2 response. SARS-CoV-2 specificity of the second-wave clones peaking on day 37 was not confirmed. Only two mild cases were covered in the study, and larger cohorts including severe cases with pre-infection samples were considered necessary. Contracting CD4+ clones appeared mostly in the CM and EM memory subsets, whereas CD8+ clones were enriched in EMRA. Clones that contracted from day 15 to 85 showed balanced CD4/CD8 phenotypes, whereas a second wave of clones that expanded from day 15 to 37 leaned towards CD4+.

Ficoll-Paque density gradient centrifugation was the method used to isolate PBMCs. Sequencing instrument: Illumina NovaSeq 6000. cDNA libraries for TCRalpha and TCRbeta were prepared by 5'RACE using constant-segment primers, with sample barcodes and unique molecular identifiers added. Trizol reagent was used to extract RNA from every sample. Library amplification was performed in two PCR steps, and a second sample barcode and Illumina TruSeq adapters were introduced in the second step. Libraries were sequenced on an Illumina NovaSeq with 2 x 150 bp paired-end reads. In the original analysis: The reads were demultiplexed and collapsed into UMI-guided consensus sequences using migec v1.2.7. Using mixcr v2.1.11, UMI consensuses were aligned to TRA and TRB V and J templates and then assembled into clonotypes. A clonotype was counted as expanded or contracted only when both edgeR and NoisET called the clonotype significant, with the noise models trained on biological replicates. edgeR calls used a false discovery rate-adjusted p below 0.01 and a log2 fold-change threshold of 1. PCA with hierarchical clustering of max-normalized trajectories of the 1000 most abundant clonotypes was used as exploratory dynamics analysis. Separately sequenced CD4+ and CD8+ repertoires were used to assign a CD4 or CD8 phenotype to each responding clone. The public reads were reprocessed in TCRdb via fastp at Q25 and MiXCR, keeping in-frame beta chains. Rows with a matching CDR3 protein are joined into one entry that keeps the most common DNA and genes. These V and J calls originate from TCRdb's pipeline instead of the authors' own analysis. Here the sample has under 400,000 distinct CDR3 sequences; about 21% occur a single time. Of the sample, approximately 12% is held by the ten largest clones.

V sheds 0 bases and J sheds 7 bases, leaving 20 bases between their ends. The germline V gene provides CDR1 SGHDT and CDR2 YYEEEE. The CDR3 runs 16 amino acids, cysteine and phenylalanine included. The retained sequence is limited to the CDR3, 48 bases, with the frame set at the first base. The V and J genes are TRBV5-6 and TRBJ2-7, with a weak D call of TRBD2 (6 bases match). Input material: PBMCs or a T cell subset sorted from them (not recorded which). This clonotype originated in an adult woman who had mild COVID-19 (a few samples of this study predate the infection). The sample titles of this study are shuffled in the database, so cell type and time point are left out; the donor was told from shared clones. Read as DNA, the sequence is TGTGCCAGCAGCTTGGATCGGGACTGGACCTTTTCGGAGCAGTACTTC. Protein translation: CASSLDRDWTFSEQYF. Outside the CDR3, residues come from the reference TRBV5-6 and TRBJ2-7 proteins, so the full variable domain is: DAGVTQSPTHLIKTRGQQVTLRCSPKSGHDTVSWYQQALGQGPQFIFQYYEEEERQRGNFPDRFSGHQFPNYSSELNVNALLLGDSALYLCASSLDRDWTFSEQYFGPGTRLTVT.